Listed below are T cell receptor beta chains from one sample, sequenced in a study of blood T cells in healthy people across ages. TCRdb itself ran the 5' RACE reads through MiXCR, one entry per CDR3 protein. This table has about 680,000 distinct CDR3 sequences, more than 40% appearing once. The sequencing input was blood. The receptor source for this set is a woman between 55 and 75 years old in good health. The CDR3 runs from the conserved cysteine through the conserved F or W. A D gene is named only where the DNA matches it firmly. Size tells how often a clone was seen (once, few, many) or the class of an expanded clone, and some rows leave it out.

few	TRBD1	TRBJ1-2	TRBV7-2	TGTGCCAGCAGCGCCGGGACAGGTTCTTTAGGCTACACCTTC	CASSAGTGSLGYTF
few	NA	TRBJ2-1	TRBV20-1	TGCAGTGCTATCGCTAGGATGGGGTCCTACAATGAGCAGTTCTTC	CSAIARMGSYNEQFF
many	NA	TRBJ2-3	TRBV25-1	TGTGCCAGCAGTGCGAGACTTAGCACAGATACGCAGTATTTT	CASSARLSTDTQYF
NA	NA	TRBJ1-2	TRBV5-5	TGTGCCAGCAGCTTTTATCCGGGAATGGTCTATGGCTACACCTTC	CASSFYPGMVYGYTF
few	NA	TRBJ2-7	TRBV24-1	TGTGCCACCGGGGGGACAGCCTACGAGCAGTACTTC	CATGGTAYEQYF
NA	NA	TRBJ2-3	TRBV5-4	TGTGCCAGCAGCCGGGACTTTAAGTCCACAGATACGCAGTATTTT	CASSRDFKSTDTQYF
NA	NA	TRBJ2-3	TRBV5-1	TGCGCCAGCAGCCGGCTAGCGTCTAGCACAGATACGCAGTATTTT	CASSRLASSTDTQYF
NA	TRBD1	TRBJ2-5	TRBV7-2	TGTGCCAGTACCCTGGACAGGGCGGTGGAGACCCAGTACTTC	CASTLDRAVETQYF
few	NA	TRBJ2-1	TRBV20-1	TGCAGTGCTAGAGAACCCCACGGGAATGAGCAGTTCTTC	CSAREPHGNEQFF
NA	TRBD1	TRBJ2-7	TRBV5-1	TGCGCCAGCAGCTTAGTACAGGGGGCTCGTGAGCAGTACTTC	CASSLVQGAREQYF
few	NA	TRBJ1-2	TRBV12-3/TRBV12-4	TGTGCCAGCAGTTTAAACACGGCTGGCTACACCTTC	CASSLNTAGYTF
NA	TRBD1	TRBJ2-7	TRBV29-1	TGCAGCGTTCTAGGACAGGCCCGCTCCTACGAGCAGTACTTC	CSVLGQARSYEQYF
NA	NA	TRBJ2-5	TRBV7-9	TGTGCCAGTTCGGGCAAGGGCCTAGGAGAGACCCAGTACTTC	CASSGKGLGETQYF
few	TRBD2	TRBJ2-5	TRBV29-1	TGCAGCGTTGAATGGGGGACTAGTCAAGAGACCCAGTACTTC	CSVEWGTSQETQYF
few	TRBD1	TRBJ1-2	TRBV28	TGTGCCAGCAGCGAAGCCGGGACAGGGAAGGGCTACACCTTC	CASSEAGTGKGYTF
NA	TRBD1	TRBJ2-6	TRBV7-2	TGTGCCAGCAGCTTAGGCCCTACAGGGGCTGGGGCCAACGTCCTGACTTTC	CASSLGPTGAGANVLTF
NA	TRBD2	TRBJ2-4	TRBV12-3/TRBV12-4	TGTGCCAGCAGTGGGACTAGCGGGAGGGCCTTTGAGCAGTACTTC	CASSGTSGRAFEQYF
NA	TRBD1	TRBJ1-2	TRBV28	TGTGCCAGCAGCCCACTTTCAGGGGGTGACTATGGCTACACCTTC	CASSPLSGGDYGYTF
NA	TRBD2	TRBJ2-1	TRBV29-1	TGCAGCGTCGAACCCGGGACTAGCGGCAACAATGAGCAGTTCTTC	CSVEPGTSGNNEQFF
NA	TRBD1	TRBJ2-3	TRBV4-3	TGCGCCAGCAGCCAAGATACAGGGGGCACAGATACGCAGTATTTT	CASSQDTGGTDTQYF
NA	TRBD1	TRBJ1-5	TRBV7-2	TGTGCCAGCAGCTCCCAGGGGGGTAGCAATCAGCCCCAGCATTTT	CASSSQGGSNQPQHF
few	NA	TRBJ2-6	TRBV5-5	TGTGCCAGCAGCAGCCGGGACCTTACCAACGTCCTGACTTTC	CASSSRDLTNVLTF
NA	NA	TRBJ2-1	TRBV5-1	TGCGCCAGCAGCTTCGGGACGACTTACAATGAGCAGTTCTTC	CASSFGTTYNEQFF
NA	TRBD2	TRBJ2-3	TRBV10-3	TGTGCCATCGGCTATGAAGTGGCGGGAGCGACAGATACGCAGTATTTT	CAIGYEVAGATDTQYF
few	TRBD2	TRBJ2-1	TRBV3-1	TGTGCCAGCAGCCAAATGAGCGGGGCGACGAATGAGCAGTTCTTC	CASSQMSGATNEQFF
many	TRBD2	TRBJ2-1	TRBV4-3	TGCGCCAGCAGCCGGCAACTAGCGGGAGGTATCAATGAGCAGTTCTTC	CASSRQLAGGINEQFF
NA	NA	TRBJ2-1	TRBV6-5	TGTGCCAGCTCTAGACCCACCGGCTCCTACAATGAGCAGTTCTTC	CASSRPTGSYNEQFF